The clone carrying this TCR beta chain has at least ten counts. Genomic DNA constituted the template upon which TCR beta VDJ and CDR3 profiling was performed. Via MiXCR, TCRdb re-called the reads, giving one row per CDR3 protein. The sample has 150,000 to 200,000 distinct CDR3 sequences; 45% to 55% are singletons. Sequenced patients had shown CD8+CD57+ cell expansion by flow cytometry. The data originate from a study of CD8+CD57+ T cells in acquired aplastic anemia. Germline V gene sequence: CDR1 LNHDA, CDR2 SQIVND (reference sequence). V was pared by 6 bases and J by 4 bases, with 9 bases between. The length of the CDR3 is 12 residues.

This receptor was taken from a human donor with aplastic anemia. The V and J genes are TRBV19 and TRBJ1-2, with no clear D. Material for sequencing was sorted CD4+, CD8+, or CD8+CD57+ T cells (not recorded which) from PBMCs. CDR3 in amino acids: CASSQEIYGYTF. The CDR3 DNA reads TGTGCCAGTAGCCAAGAAATCTATGGCTACACCTTC.